These 20 T cell receptor beta chains were sequenced from one sample in a study of cytomegalovirus exposure and HLA in healthy donors. Measured with immunoSEQ multiplex PCR; TCRdb has only the in-frame clones, and not every one. The data contain 150,000 to 250,000 clones, around 83% of them singletons. The specimen sequenced was PBMCs. All receptors derive from a woman aged 30 to 39 in good health and CMV-seropositive.

This clone was observed a handful of times. This sequence joins TRBV29-1 and TRBJ1-5, with a weak D call TRBD1 (5 bases). V was cut by 2 bases and J by 7 bases, with 12 bases left in between. CDR1 SQVTM and CDR2 ANQGSEA come from the germline V gene. This CDR3 spans 13 amino acids. CDR3 protein: CSVETGGGQPQHF. The CDR3 bases are TGCAGCGTTGAAACGGGGGGAGGCCAGCCCCAGCATTTT.

The gene calls are TRBV6-5 and TRBJ2-7, with D hard to call. This CDR3 comprises 14 residues. Germline loops: CDR1 MNHEY, CDR2 SVGAGI. The V and J ends lost 2 bases and 1 base respectively, with 9 bases between them. The CDR3 region is CASSYDRVSYEQYF. The CDR3 nucleotides read TGTGCCAGCAGTTACGACCGGGTATCCTACGAGCAGTACTTC.

The rearrangement joins TRBV6-5 to TRBJ1-2; 10 nucleotides agree with TRBD1. This CDR3 spans 14 amino acids. Germline CDR1 reads MNHEY; CDR2 reads SVGAGI. The DNA for the CDR3 is TGTGCTACCTACAGTTACATGGGACAGGGGCGGTACACCTTC. Protein sequence: CATYSYMGQGRYTF.

The gene calls are TRBV15 and TRBJ2-5; D is unresolved. The CDR3 extends over 16 amino acids. V was clipped by 3 bases and J by 1 base, with 15 bases between them. CDR1 and CDR2 (germline): LNHNV, YYDKDF (reference sequence). The CDR3 is CATSSPLRGGQETQYF. Written as DNA, the CDR3 is TGTGCCACCAGCAGCCCTCTGCGAGGCGGCCAAGAGACCCAGTACTTC.

The CDR3: CASSVMNGLAGDEQYF. CDR3 bases: TGTGCCAGCAGTGTGATGAACGGACTAGCCGGCGACGAGCAGTACTTC. The V and J genes are TRBV6-1 and TRBJ2-7; 8 nucleotides agree with TRBD2. CDR3 length equals 16 residues. Germline CDR1 MNHNS, CDR2 SASEGT. V was clipped by 4 bases and J by 5 bases; unmatched bases: 13.

The chain is built from TRBV28 and TRBJ1-2; D is unresolved. This CDR3 is built from 14 residues. The germline V gene has CDR1 MDHEN and CDR2 SYDVKM. Trimming took 8 bases from V and 8 from J, leaving 21 bases between them. CDR3 bases: TGTGCCAGCGGAGATAAGGGAGTAAGAGTGGGCTACACCTTC. It is translated as CASGDKGVRVGYTF.

The rearrangement uses TRBV30 and TRBJ2-3, with a tentative D call TRBD1 (6 bases). CDR1 is GTSNPN and CDR2 is SVGIG in the germline V gene (reference sequence). V lost 3 bases, J lost 3 bases, and 7 bases lay in between. The CDR3 runs to 12 residues. For the CDR3, the DNA is TGTGCCTGGAGGGACAGAACAGATACGCAGTATTTT. It yields the protein CAWRDRTDTQYF.

The sample holds a few counts of this clone. The chain is built from TRBV28 and TRBJ1-1; D perhaps matches TRBD1 (6 bases). Germline CDR1 MDHEN, CDR2 SYDVKM. The CDR3 is made up of 17 amino acids. Trimming removed 5 bases from V and 1 base from J, with 20 bases in between. This chain's CDR3 is CASSAGHRDTRNTEAFF. The CDR3 DNA follows: TGTGCCAGCAGTGCAGGACACCGGGACACCAGGAACACTGAAGCTTTCTTT. The full variable domain, its missing parts supplied by reference TRBV28 and TRBJ1-1, is DVKVTQSSRYLVKRTGEKVFLECVQDMDHENMFWYRQDPGLGLRLIYFSYDVKMKEKGDIPEGYSVSREKKERFSLILESASTNQTSMYLCASSAGHRDTRNTEAFFGQGTRLTVV.

Turning to this clone: Other DNA sequences in the sample encode the same CDR3. The chain is built from TRBV29-1 and TRBJ2-6, with D unclear. The CDR3 sequence is 13 residues long. CDR1 and CDR2 (germline): SQVTM, ANQGSEA. V lost 4 bases, J lost 0 bases, and 4 bases lay in between. CDR3 bases: TGCAGCGTTGCGGTCTCTGGGGCCAACGTCCTGACTTTC. This translates into CSVAVSGANVLTF.

This clone was counted a few times. This chain joins TRBV10-3 and TRBJ2-7, with 9 bases aligning to TRBD1. There are 13 residues in the CDR3. V shed 2 bases, J shed 7 bases, and the junction held 3 bases outside the gene matches. Germline CDR1 ENHRY, CDR2 SYGVKD. CDR3 sequence: CAISERTGEEQYF. The DNA of the CDR3 is TGTGCCATCAGTGAGAGGACAGGGGAGGAGCAGTACTTC.

This rearrangement joins TRBV6-5 to TRBJ2-7; no clear D. Germline lookup yields CDR1 MNHEY and CDR2 SVGAGI. The CDR3 length is 11 residues. V gave up 9 bases and J gave up 0 bases, with 6 bases separating them. In DNA, the CDR3 is TGTGCCAGTACTTCCTCCTACGAGCAGTACTTC. Translated: CASTSSYEQYF.

V gene TRBV2 combines with J gene TRBJ2-1; TRBD1 might be the D (6 bases). Germline CDR1 SNHLY, CDR2 FYNNEI. V shed 6 bases and J shed 8 bases, with 20 bases lying between them. There are 15 residues in the CDR3. CDR3 loop: CASRRSSVGADEQFF. The CDR3 DNA follows: TGTGCCAGCAGGAGAAGCAGTGTGGGGGCCGATGAGCAGTTCTTC. The complete variable domain, with remaining parts taken from reference TRBV2 and TRBJ2-1, reads EPEVTQTPSHQVTQMGQEVILRCVPISNHLYFYWYRQILGQKVEFLVSFYNNEISEKSEIFDDQFSVERPDGSNFTLKIRSTKLEDSAMYFCASRRSSVGADEQFFGPGTRLTVL.

This sequence joins TRBV12-5 and TRBJ1-2; 8 positions match TRBD1. J lost 8 bases, V lost 0 bases, and 5 bases had no gene match. The CDR3 totals 14 residues. From germline, CDR1 is LGHNT and CDR2 FRNRAP. The CDR3 coding sequence is TGTGCTAGTGGTTTGGTACCAGGACAGGGAGGCTACACCTTC. Residues: CASGLVPGQGGYTF.

The CDR3 nucleotides are TGTGCCAGCAGCGGTATTCATCCGGGAGATGAAAAACTGTTTTTT. It encodes CASSGIHPGDEKLFF. The chain carries TRBV9 and TRBJ1-4; D remains ambiguous. Between the trimmed V and J ends, which lost 3 bases and 6 bases, there was a span of 15 bases. The germline V gene has CDR1 SGDLS and CDR2 YYNGEE. The CDR3 is made up of 15 amino acids.

V is TRBV5-4 and J is TRBJ2-3; TRBD2 matches at 8 bases. CDR3 length equals 16 residues. Germline V CDR1 and CDR2: SGHNT, YYREEE (reference sequence). With 4 bases clipped from V and 4 bases from J, the junction kept 11 bases outside the gene matches. This CDR3 reads CASSPPAGGLPDTQYF. In DNA form, the CDR3 reads TGTGCCAGCAGCCCACCCGCGGGAGGATTGCCAGATACGCAGTATTTT.

The rearrangement joins TRBV4-1 to TRBJ2-3, with 9 bases lining up with TRBD2. The V gene's germline CDR1 is MGHRA and CDR2 YSYEKL. CDR3 length: 17 residues. The V segment lost 0 bases and the J segment 6 bases; nucleotides outside the gene matches: 10. The CDR3 DNA sequence: TGCGCCAGCAGCCAAGAAATGGGACTAGCTACATTGGATACGCAGTATTTT. Its protein is CASSQEMGLATLDTQYF.

This chain uses TRBV2 with TRBJ1-5; 7 nucleotides line up with TRBD1. V shed 3 bases, J shed 0 bases, and the junction held 2 bases outside the gene matches. Germline V gives CDR1 SNHLY, CDR2 FYNNEI. The CDR3 is made up of 15 amino acids. CDR3 in DNA: TGTGCCAGCAGTGACAGGGGGTTTAGCAATCAGCCCCAGCATTTT. Amino acids: CASSDRGFSNQPQHF.

This chain joins TRBV5-1 and TRBJ2-7, with D perhaps matching TRBD1 (6 bases). CDR3 size: 14 residues. From germline, CDR1 is SGHRS and CDR2 YFSETQ. V was cut by 4 bases and J by 3 bases, with 14 bases left in between. CDR3 nucleotides: TGCGCCAGCAGCGGAACCCAGGGGATCTACGAGCAGTACTTC. This gives the protein CASSGTQGIYEQYF.

The chain recombines TRBV7-2 with TRBJ1-1; 8 bases agree with TRBD1. The CDR3 is 14 amino acids. From germline, CDR1 is SGHTA and CDR2 FQGNSA. With 5 bases clipped from V and 8 bases from J, the junction kept 10 bases outside the gene matches. In DNA, the CDR3 is TGTGCCAGCAGCACCTCGACAGGGGCTATCGAAGCTTTCTTT. As protein: CASSTSTGAIEAFF. The full variable domain, in which reference TRBV7-2 and TRBJ1-1 provide the parts outside the CDR3, is GAGVSQSPSNKVTEKGKDVELRCDPISGHTALYWYRQSLGQGLEFLIYFQGNSAPDKSGLPSDRFSAERTGGSVSTLTIQRTQQEDSAVYLCASSTSTGAIEAFFGQGTRLTVV.

This rearrangement joins TRBV5-1 to TRBJ2-5, with 11 positions matching TRBD2. The junction had 4 bases not matched to a gene; V was cut back by 4 bases and J by 2 bases. There are 15 residues in the CDR3. The germline gives CDR1 SGHRS, CDR2 YFSETQ. The chain's CDR3 is CASSRLAGKQETQYF. Written as DNA, the CDR3 is TGCGCCAGCAGCCGACTAGCGGGAAAACAAGAGACCCAGTACTTC.